What follows is one T cell receptor beta chain and its context. PCR was performed using 60 Vbeta and 13 Jbeta primers. Data came from immunoSEQ multiplex PCR; TCRdb stores just in-frame clones and leaves some out. This sample has more than 100,000 clones, with around three fifths found just once. This sample stems from a study of cytomegalovirus exposure and HLA in healthy donors. The germline V gene has CDR1 LNHDA and CDR2 SQIVND (reference sequence). V was cut by 5 bases and J by 3 bases, with 4 bases left in between. The CDR3 totals 11 residues. The J gene is TRBJ2-5, the V gene TRBV19; D unresolved. This sequence originates from a woman in her 40s in good health and CMV-seronegative. The specimen was PBMCs. The CDR3: CASSVKETQYF. The CDR3 DNA is TGTGCCAGTAGTGTTAAAGAGACCCAGTACTTC.